Shown below are 30 T cell receptor beta chains from a single sample sequenced in a study of shared clonotypes between healthy human individuals. Only in-frame clones appear in the TCRdb table, and some are missing; sequencing was by immunoSEQ multiplex PCR. Of approximately 1,000,000 clones in the sample, around three quarters were seen once. The sample comprised memory CD4+ T cells from PBMCs. Subset specified: CD45RA-negative fraction. These receptors were taken from a man between 18 and 35 years old in good health. Some clones in this sample may be carry-over from other donors' samples.

Only a few counts were recorded for this clone. The genes are TRBV6-6 and TRBJ1-1; D possibly corresponds to TRBD1 (5 bases). The CDR3 is 13 residues long. V dropped 6 bases and J dropped 7 bases, with 15 bases sitting between them. Germline V gene sequence: CDR1 MNHNY, CDR2 SVGAGI (reference sequence). CDR3 loop: CASSLGLPLEAFF. CDR3 DNA: TGTGCCAGCAGCCTGGGACTCCCCCTTGAAGCTTTCTTT.

This rearrangement joins TRBV15 to TRBJ2-1; the D is unclear. The CDR3 has 16 residues. From germline, CDR1 is LNHNV and CDR2 YYDKDF (reference sequence). Between the trimmed V and J ends, which lost 0 bases and 6 bases, there was a span of 15 bases. CDR3 region: CATSRDLRVPGNEQFF. CDR3 DNA sequence: TGTGCCACCAGCAGAGATCTTAGGGTCCCGGGCAATGAGCAGTTCTTC.

This clone was observed a single time. Because the CDR3's place on the DNA is in doubt, the DNA is left out and the CDR3 is given as listed by TCRdb. The genes are TRBV2 and TRBJ1-2; the DNA was not used to check the table's D call, TRBD1. The CDR3 length is 13 residues, termini included. Germline values: CDR1 SNHLY, CDR2 FYNNEI. CDR3: CASSVGQGNVNTF.

This clone has only one observation. The chain is built from TRBV5-8 and TRBJ1-4; D is ambiguous. Trimming shortened V by 2 bases and J by 8 bases, and 22 bases separated the two germline ends. The CDR3 loop spans 17 amino acids. In germline, CDR1 is SGHTS, CDR2 YDEGEE. The CDR3 protein is CASSFGVTASVGEKLFF. The CDR3 DNA sequence: TGTGCCAGCAGCTTTGGAGTAACAGCTTCGGTTGGGGAAAAACTGTTTTTT.

V is TRBV5-4 and J is TRBJ2-7, with 10 positions matching TRBD1. This CDR3 spans 15 amino acids. Germline-derived CDR1 and CDR2 are SGHNT and YYREEE (reference sequence). V lost 4 bases, J lost 1 base, and 5 bases stayed unmatched. The CDR3 nucleotides read TGTGCCAGCAGCCCGTCGGGACAGGGGTCCTACGAGCAGTACTTC. Translation: CASSPSGQGSYEQYF.

The chain has TRBV6-6 and TRBJ2-1; TRBD1 matches 10 bases. This CDR3 region has 15 residues. CDR1 and CDR2 from the germline V gene are MNHNY and SVGAGI (reference sequence). V gave up 6 bases and J gave up 2 bases; unmatched junction bases: 4. CDR3 loop: CASRTGQGPYNEQFF. As DNA, the CDR3 is TGTGCCAGCAGGACGGGACAGGGGCCCTACAATGAGCAGTTCTTC.

In this sample, this clone turned up many times. V is TRBV27 and J is TRBJ1-5; D remains unclear. Germline V gene data show CDR1 as MNHEY and CDR2 as SMNVEV (reference sequence). CDR3 length: 9 amino acids. The V and J ends lost 11 bases and 2 bases respectively, with 1 base between them. The CDR3 DNA reads TGTGCCGGCAATCAGCCCCAGCATTTT. Protein: CAGNQPQHF.

A remark on this clone: An end of the junction differs from the germline gene, which may be a read error. CDR3 loop: CACSEGGLASSEQYF. CDR3 sequence (DNA): TGTGCCTGTAGTGAGGGGGGACTAGCGTCGTCCGAGCAGTACTTC. V gene TRBV30 combines with J gene TRBJ2-7; 10 positions match TRBD2. Germline lookup yields CDR1 GTSNPN and CDR2 SVGIG (reference sequence). The CDR3 consists of 15 residues. Combining the CDR3 with reference TRBV30 and TRBJ2-7 gives the whole variable domain SQTIHQWPATLVQPVGSPLSLECTVEGTSNPNLYWYRQAAGRGLQLLFYSVGIGQISSEVPQNLSASRPQDRQFILSSKKLLLSDSGFYLCACSEGGLASSEQYFGPGTRLTVT.

The J gene is TRBJ2-2, the V gene TRBV6-1, with 10 bases matching TRBD2. Looked up from germline, CDR1 is MNHNS and CDR2 is SASEGT. V was clipped by 4 bases and J by 7 bases; unmatched bases: 12. This CDR3 comprises 17 residues. In DNA, the CDR3 is TGTGCCAGCAGTGCCGCAGCGGGAGGGAAGATAAGCGGGGAGCTGTTTTTT. This gives the protein CASSAAAGGKISGELFF.

CDR3 DNA sequence: TGTGCCAGCAGCTTATCTGGGACAGGGACCTACAATGAGCAGTTCTTC. This codes for CASSLSGTGTYNEQFF. This chain connects TRBV7-2 to TRBJ2-1, with 9 bases matching TRBD1. This CDR3 has 16 amino acids. J was trimmed by 2 bases and V by 2 bases; bases with no gene match: 4. Germline loops: CDR1 SGHTA, CDR2 FQGNSA.

The V call is TRBV10-3, the J call TRBJ2-7; TRBD2 agrees at 11 bases. The V and J ends lost 0 bases and 7 bases, in that order; junction bases with no gene match: 14. The germline gives CDR1 ENHRY, CDR2 SYGVKD. This CDR3 region has 18 residues. The CDR3 spells CAISESTLAGGPRLEQYF. Written as DNA, the CDR3 is TGTGCCATCAGTGAGTCCACTTTAGCGGGAGGGCCGAGGTTAGAGCAGTACTTC.

This sequence joins TRBV4-1 and TRBJ2-5; TRBD2 is a possible D gene (6 bases). Germline V gives CDR1 MGHRA, CDR2 YSYEKL. The CDR3 contains 15 residues. V lost 4 bases, J lost 4 bases, and 16 bases lay in between. CDR3 DNA sequence: TGCGCCAGCAGCCGAGCGTGGCGGGATGGAGAGACCCAGTACTTC. This codes for CASSRAWRDGETQYF.

The chain employs TRBV28 and TRBJ2-5; D unresolved. CDR3 length: 11 amino acids. Trimming took off 8 bases at V and 7 bases at J, with 11 bases between the two ends. Germline CDR1 reads MDHEN; CDR2 reads SYDVKM. The CDR3 loop reads CASHQTATQYF. CDR3 sequence (DNA): TGTGCCAGCCACCAAACGGCGACCCAGTACTTC. Full variable domain (outside the CDR3, taken from reference TRBV28 and TRBJ2-5): DVKVTQSSRYLVKRTGEKVFLECVQDMDHENMFWYRQDPGLGLRLIYFSYDVKMKEKGDIPEGYSVSREKKERFSLILESASTNQTSMYLCASHQTATQYFGPGTRLLVL.

The chain recombines TRBV5-1 with TRBJ2-2, with 10 nucleotides matching TRBD2. In germline, CDR1 is SGHRS, CDR2 YFSETQ. There are 16 residues in the CDR3. With 3 bases clipped from V and 3 bases from J, the junction kept 5 bases outside the gene matches. CDR3 amino acids: CASSSRGTSDTGELFF. Here the CDR3 DNA reads TGCGCCAGCAGCTCCCGAGGGACTAGCGACACCGGGGAGCTGTTTTTT.

The count of this clone is one. Here the CDR3 reads CASSWTSVGTQYF. The CDR3 nucleotides read TGTGCCAGCAGCTGGACTAGCGTCGGGACCCAGTACTTC. The chain recombines TRBV7-9 with TRBJ2-5; 9 bases match TRBD2. CDR3 length equals 13 residues. With V trimmed by 4 bases and J by 7 bases, 4 bases remained unmatched. Germline CDR1 is SEHNR and CDR2 is FQNEAQ (reference sequence).

The J gene is TRBJ1-1, the V gene TRBV7-2; D not certain. Germline CDR1 and CDR2: SGHTA and FQGNSA. Trimming removed 0 bases at V and 5 bases at J, with 13 bases between. The CDR3 is 15 residues long. The CDR3 here is CASSLALGGWTEAFF. DNA of the CDR3: TGTGCCAGCAGCTTAGCGTTGGGAGGGTGGACTGAAGCTTTCTTT. The full variable domain, rest sourced from reference TRBV7-2 and TRBJ1-1, is GAGVSQSPSNKVTEKGKDVELRCDPISGHTALYWYRQSLGQGLEFLIYFQGNSAPDKSGLPSDRFSAERTGGSVSTLTIQRTQQEDSAVYLCASSLALGGWTEAFFGQGTRLTVV.

CDR3 region: CASSFGTLNEKLFF. DNA for the CDR3: TGCGCCAGCAGCTTCGGGACCCTTAATGAAAAACTGTTTTTT. The V call is TRBV5-1, the J call TRBJ1-4; TRBD1 might be the D (5 bases). Germline-derived CDR1 and CDR2 are SGHRS and YFSETQ. The CDR3 is made up of 14 amino acids. V was trimmed by 2 bases and J by 4 bases, leaving 9 bases between them.

The chain carries TRBV11-3 and TRBJ2-2; a weak D match, TRBD1 (5 bases). This CDR3 has 14 amino acids. The germline V gene encodes CDR1 SGHNT and CDR2 YENEEA. V lost 3 bases, J lost 3 bases, and 8 bases lay in between. In nucleotides, the CDR3 is TGTGCCAGCAGCTTGAGACAGTACACCGGGGAGCTGTTTTTT. Its translation is CASSLRQYTGELFF.

About this clone: A much larger clone lies a single base off, so this may be a read error. CDR3 sequence reads: CASSPNRGNTEAFF. DNA of the CDR3: TGTGCCAGCAGCCCAAATAGGGGGAACACTGAAGCTTTCTTT. The chain joins TRBV6-5 to TRBJ1-1, with TRBD1 as a possible D gene (5 bases). V was trimmed by 6 bases and J by 1 base, leaving 12 bases between them. CDR1 is MNHEY, CDR2 SVGAGI, per germline. This CDR3 region has 14 residues.

The rearrangement joins TRBV6-1 to TRBJ1-1; possibly TRBD1 for D (5 bases). CDR3 size: 13 residues. Between the trimmed V and J ends, which lost 7 bases and 2 bases, there was a span of 11 bases. CDR1 is MNHNS, CDR2 SASEGT, per germline. The DNA of the CDR3 is TGTGCCAGCAAGGGGAGGGGTAACACTGAAGCTTTCTTT. As protein: CASKGRGNTEAFF.

This clone was seen a single time. The chain links TRBV11-3 to TRBJ1-1; maybe TRBD1 (5 bases). This CDR3 spans 15 amino acids. Germline CDR1 reads SGHNT; CDR2 reads YENEEA. V dropped 5 bases and J dropped 5 bases, with 18 bases sitting between them. DNA of the CDR3: TGTGCCAGCAGCCCCGGACTCTCTGAGGGGACTGAAGCTTTCTTT. Translating it yields CASSPGLSEGTEAFF. Complete variable domain (other parts from reference TRBV11-3 and TRBJ1-1): EAGVVQSPRYKIIEKKQPVAFWCNPISGHNTLYWYLQNLGQGPELLIRYENEEAVDDSQLPKDRFSAERLKGVDSTLKIQPAELGDSAVYLCASSPGLSEGTEAFFGQGTRLTVV.

This clone has a handful of counts. The gene calls are TRBV11-2 and TRBJ2-1; D may be TRBD2 (6 bases). Trimming took 0 bases from V and 7 from J, leaving 13 bases between them. CDR1 is SGHAT, CDR2 FQNNGV, per germline. This CDR3 contains 15 residues. DNA for the CDR3: TGTGCCAGCAGCTTAGATGGTGGAGGGGTGAATGAGCAGTTCTTC. Protein product: CASSLDGGGVNEQFF.

This clone was recorded a few times. This chain connects TRBV7-9 to TRBJ2-7; D is ambiguous. Germline CDR1 reads SEHNR; CDR2 reads FQNEAQ (reference sequence). The CDR3 contains 13 residues. V shed 3 bases and J shed 3 bases, with 9 bases lying between them. CDR3 sequence (DNA): TGTGCCAGCAGCTTCGGTTTGGGCTACGAGCAGTACTTC. Protein: CASSFGLGYEQYF.

This clone was seen just once. The J gene is TRBJ2-2, the V gene TRBV2, with TRBD1 as a possible D gene (6 bases). Per germline, CDR1 SNHLY and CDR2 FYNNEI. The CDR3 has 15 residues. Trimming took 4 bases from V and 7 from J, leaving 16 bases between them. The CDR3, as DNA: TGTGCCAGCAGTGCACAGGGAAAGGTCGGCGGGGAGCTGTTTTTT. Translating it yields CASSAQGKVGGELFF.

This chain joins TRBV7-3 and TRBJ2-1, with D perhaps assigned TRBD1 or TRBD2 (5 bases each). Germline V gene lookup returns CDR1 SGHTA and CDR2 FQGTGA. V lost 4 bases, J lost 5 bases, and 15 bases lay in between. This CDR3 has 15 residues. The CDR3: CASSSHGTDHNEQFF. The DNA of the CDR3 is TGTGCCAGCAGCTCACACGGGACGGACCACAATGAGCAGTTCTTC.

On this clone: A far larger clone is just one base off, so this is likely a read error. This sequence joins TRBV6-4 and TRBJ2-1; 9 bases are a match to TRBD2. Germline CDR1 MRHNA, CDR2 SNTAGT. V was clipped by 3 bases and J by 5 bases; unmatched bases: 5. The CDR3 covers 15 residues. The CDR3: CASSDLTSGHNEQFF. Written as DNA, the CDR3 is TGTGCCAGCAGTGATTTGACTAGCGGACACAATGAGCAGTTCTTC.

The chain joins TRBV5-1 to TRBJ2-7; D is perhaps TRBD1 (6 bases). The CDR3 contains 12 residues. The V gene's germline CDR1 is SGHRS and CDR2 YFSETQ. V lost 8 bases to trimming and J lost 7 bases, with 16 bases between them. DNA of the CDR3: TGCGCCAGTCAACAGGGTCTGGGGGAGCAGTACTTC. Residues: CASQQGLGEQYF.

V and J are TRBV5-4 and TRBJ2-1, with 10 positions matching TRBD2. This CDR3 comprises 17 residues. Per germline, CDR1 SGHNT and CDR2 YYREEE (reference sequence). The junction had 13 bases not matched to a gene; V was cut back by 4 bases and J by 6 bases. As DNA, the CDR3 is TGTGCCAGCAGCCCACCCCCCAGCGGGAGGGCCGGCAATGAGCAGTTCTTC. Its protein is CASSPPPSGRAGNEQFF.

The J gene is TRBJ2-5, the V gene TRBV5-1; 13 positions match TRBD2. Germline V CDR1 and CDR2: SGHRS, YFSETQ. CDR3 size: 15 residues. V lost 7 bases and J lost 3; bases outside the gene matches: 6. Here the CDR3 reads CASDAGTSGKETQYF. CDR3 DNA sequence: TGCGCCAGCGACGCCGGGACTAGCGGGAAAGAGACCCAGTACTTC.

The chain has TRBV5-1 and TRBJ1-3; D is ambiguous. Trimming removed 4 bases from V and 0 bases from J, with 11 bases in between. The length of the CDR3 is 15 residues. CDR1 is SGHRS and CDR2 is YFSETQ in the germline V gene. The CDR3 DNA is TGCGCCAGCAGCGCAGAGGGAGGCTCTGGAAACACCATATATTTT. This codes for CASSAEGGSGNTIYF. Using reference TRBV5-1 and TRBJ1-3 for the parts outside the CDR3, the full variable domain is KAGVTQTPRYLIKTRGQQVTLSCSPISGHRSVSWYQQTPGQGLQFLFEYFSETQRNKGNFPGRFSGRQFSNSRSEMNVSTLELGDSALYLCASSAEGGSGNTIYFGEGSWLTVV.